These T cell receptor beta chains were read from a single sample in a study of control samples from healthy donors and cancer patients. The method was immunoSEQ multiplex PCR; TCRdb's version includes in-frame clones alone and lacks a portion of them. The sample shows over 150,000 clones, more than 80% of them seen only once. Specimen: blood. These receptor sequences come from a young man in good health. Both conserved end residues are part of each CDR3. Each record gives: D gene, V gene, J gene, clone size, CDR3 protein, CDR3 DNA. A D gene is named only where the DNA matches it firmly. Clone size is not always given. Where it is, it says once, few, many or a class for expanded clones.

D: -; V: TRBV18; J: TRBJ2-7; size: -; CDR3: CASSGRGDHEQYF; DNA: TGTGCCAGCTCAGGGCGAGGGGATCACGAGCAGTACTTC
D: -; V: TRBV19; J: TRBJ1-5; size: once; CDR3: CASTLGGLRGPQHF; DNA: TGTGCCAGTACTTTAGGGGGGCTTCGGGGGCCCCAGCATTTT
D: TRBD2; V: TRBV6-5; J: TRBJ2-7; size: -; CDR3: CASSPPGGRYEQYF; DNA: TGTGCCAGCAGTCCCCCGGGGGGGAGGTACGAGCAGTACTTC
D: -; V: TRBV10-3; J: TRBJ1-3; size: -; CDR3: CAIIGNSGNTIYF; DNA: TGTGCCATCATCGGGAACTCTGGAAACACCATATATTTT
D: TRBD1; V: TRBV6-5; J: TRBJ1-2; size: -; CDR3: CASRALGQDLYGYTF; DNA: TGTGCCAGCAGGGCATTAGGACAGGACCTCTATGGCTACACCTTC
D: -; V: TRBV6-2/TRBV6-3; J: TRBJ1-1; size: -; CDR3: CASSSGVRNTEAFF; DNA: TGTGCCAGCAGTTCAGGGGTTCGGAACACTGAAGCTTTCTTT
D: -; V: TRBV30; J: TRBJ1-1; size: -; CDR3: CAASGRREAFF; DNA: TGTGCCGCAAGTGGTCGCAGAGAAGCTTTCTTT
D: -; V: TRBV2; J: TRBJ2-7; size: -; CDR3: CASARQSSYEQYF; DNA: TGTGCCAGCGCCCGACAGAGCTCCTACGAGCAGTACTTC
D: -; V: TRBV9; J: TRBJ2-7; size: once; CDR3: CASSPQTGNEQYF; DNA: TGTGCCAGCAGCCCCCAAACAGGGAACGAGCAGTACTTC
D: -; V: TRBV9; J: TRBJ1-3; size: -; CDR3: CASSVDGTRSGNTIYF; DNA: TGTGCCAGCAGCGTGGATGGGACCCGTTCTGGAAACACCATATATTTT
D: TRBD1; V: TRBV11-2; J: TRBJ1-1; size: -; CDR3: CASSLETGISRAFF; DNA: TGTGCCAGCAGCTTAGAGACAGGGATTTCTCGAGCTTTCTTT
D: TRBD1; V: TRBV27; J: TRBJ2-4; size: -; CDR3: CASSFLYRGHDKNIQYF; DNA: TGTGCCAGCAGTTTCCTGTACAGGGGGCATGACAAAAACATTCAGTACTTC
D: -; V: TRBV18; J: TRBJ1-5; size: -; CDR3: CASSPTEGSNQPQHF; DNA: TGTGCCAGCTCCCCCACCGAAGGGTCGAATCAGCCCCAGCATTTT
D: TRBD2; V: TRBV6-2/TRBV6-3; J: TRBJ2-2; size: -; CDR3: CASSYSMSSGGAPTGELFF; DNA: TGTGCCAGCAGTTACTCGATGTCTAGCGGGGGGGCTCCCACCGGGGAGCTGTTTTTT
D: TRBD1; V: TRBV11-2; J: TRBJ1-2; size: -; CDR3: CASSLGPGQGKDYGYTF; DNA: TGTGCCAGCAGCTTAGGTCCGGGACAGGGGAAGGACTATGGCTACACCTTC